This T cell receptor beta chain was profiled in a study of cytomegalovirus exposure and HLA in healthy donors. Whole-study results and caveats: Earlier results showed most TCR beta V segments being productive about 87% or about 30% of the time.

Notes on this clone: Its matching antigen is unknown.

PCR amplification relied on 60 Vbeta primers (plus 13 Jbeta primers). Data came from immunoSEQ multiplex PCR; TCRdb stores just in-frame clones and leaves some out. This table lists about 200,000 clones. The CDR3 is 16 residues long. The V end was cut by 3 bases, the J end by 1 base, with 13 bases between. The germline V gene has CDR1 MDHEN and CDR2 SYDVKM. This receptor was obtained from a young man in good health and CMV-seronegative. The sequencing input was PBMCs. The J gene is TRBJ1-5, the V gene TRBV28; D is possibly TRBD1 (5 bases). The CDR3 spells CASSLGQGYSNQPQHF. The CDR3 nucleotides read TGTGCCAGCAGTTTGGGGCAGGGCTACAGCAATCAGCCCCAGCATTTT. Filled out from reference TRBV28 and TRBJ1-5, the complete variable domain reads DVKVTQSSRYLVKRTGEKVFLECVQDMDHENMFWYRQDPGLGLRLIYFSYDVKMKEKGDIPEGYSVSREKKERFSLILESASTNQTSMYLCASSLGQGYSNQPQHFGDGTRLSIL.